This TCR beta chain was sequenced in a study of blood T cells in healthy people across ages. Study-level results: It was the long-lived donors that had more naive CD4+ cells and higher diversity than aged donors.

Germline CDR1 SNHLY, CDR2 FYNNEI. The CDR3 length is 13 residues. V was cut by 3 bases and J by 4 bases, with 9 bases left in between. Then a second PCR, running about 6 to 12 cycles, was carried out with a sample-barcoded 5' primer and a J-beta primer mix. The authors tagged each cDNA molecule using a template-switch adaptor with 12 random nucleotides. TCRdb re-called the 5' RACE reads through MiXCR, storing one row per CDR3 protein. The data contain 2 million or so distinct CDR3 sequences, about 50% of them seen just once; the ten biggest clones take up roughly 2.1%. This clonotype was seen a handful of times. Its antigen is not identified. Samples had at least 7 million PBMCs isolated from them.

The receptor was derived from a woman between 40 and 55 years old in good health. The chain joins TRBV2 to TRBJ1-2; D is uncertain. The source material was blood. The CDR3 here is CASSEDALYGYTF. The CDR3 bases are TGTGCCAGCAGTGAGGATGCTCTCTATGGCTACACCTTC. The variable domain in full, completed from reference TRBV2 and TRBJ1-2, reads EPEVTQTPSHQVTQMGQEVILRCVPISNHLYFYWYRQILGQKVEFLVSFYNNEISEKSEIFDDQFSVERPDGSNFTLKIRSTKLEDSAMYFCASSEDALYGYTFGSGTRLTVV.